The next 8 T cell receptor beta chains were all read from a single sample in a study of T cell responses to AZD1222 COVID-19 vaccine. The protocol was immunoSEQ multiplex PCR, while the TCRdb copy is restricted to in-frame clones and leaves out a portion. This table has tens of thousands of clones, 85% to 95% appearing once. The sample was peripheral blood, taken on day 0 of AZD1222 vaccination. Every receptor here comes from an adult in good health.

The chain has TRBV19 and TRBJ2-3, with D possibly TRBD2 on 7 matching bases. This CDR3 comprises 18 residues. From germline, CDR1 is LNHDA and CDR2 SQIVND (reference sequence). The germline V and J ends were trimmed by 2 bases and 1 base, with 19 bases remaining between them. In nucleotides, the CDR3 is TGTGCCAGTAGTATAAGCTTAAGGGGGGGCTCTCGCACAGATACGCAGTATTTT. Its translation: CASSISLRGGSRTDTQYF.

This clone has only a few counts. V is TRBV5-4 and J is TRBJ1-1; weak D call: TRBD1 (6 bases). There are 14 residues in the CDR3. The germline V and J ends were trimmed by 7 bases and 5 bases, with 18 bases remaining between them. CDR1 and CDR2 (germline): SGHNT, YYREEE (reference sequence). The DNA for the CDR3 is TGTGCCAGCGGCATTACAGGGAAAGTGACTGAAGCTTTCTTT. Its protein is CASGITGKVTEAFF.

The chain combines TRBV7-2 with TRBJ1-1, with 11 positions matching TRBD1. The CDR3 has 14 amino acids. The ends lost 4 bases at V and 10 bases at J; junction bases unmatched: 8. CDR1 is SGHTA, CDR2 FQGNSA, per germline. This CDR3 reads CASSSSGTGGGAFF. In nucleotides, the CDR3 is TGTGCCAGCAGCTCCAGTGGGACAGGGGGGGGAGCTTTCTTT.

The rearrangement joins TRBV21-1 to TRBJ1-4; no check of the table's D call, TRBD1, against the DNA was made. TRBV21-1 is marked as a pseudogene. This CDR3 has 20 amino acids. The chain's CDR3 is CASSKDARTGGPATNEKLFF. The CDR3, as DNA: TGTGCCAGCAGCAAAGATGCCCGGACAGGGGGCCCCGCAACTAATGAAAAACTGTTTTTT.

V usage is TRBV10-2 and J usage is TRBJ2-5; the D gene is possibly TRBD2 (5 bases). The CDR3 length is 14 residues. Germline V lookup: CDR1 WSHSY, CDR2 SAAADI. Trimming shortened V by 0 bases and J by 4 bases, and 9 bases separated the two germline ends. For the CDR3, the DNA is TGCGCCAGCAGTGAGTCGGAGGAAGCAGAGACCCAGTACTTC. This gives the protein CASSESEEAETQYF.

The V and J genes are TRBV6-2 or TRBV6-3 and TRBJ1-6, with D perhaps matching TRBD1 (5 bases). Trimming left V 2 bases short and J 7 bases short, with 9 bases between. CDR1 and CDR2 (germline): MNHEY, SVGEGT. The length of the CDR3 is 14 residues. The chain's CDR3 is CASSYGGFNSPLHF. The CDR3 coding sequence is TGTGCCAGCAGTTACGGGGGTTTCAATTCACCCCTCCACTTT.

CDR3 nucleotides: TGTGCCAGCAGGAAGACTAGCGGGGGGGCAGATACGCAGTATTTT. It encodes CASRKTSGGADTQYF. The V call is TRBV27, the J call TRBJ2-3, with TRBD2 identical over 14 bases. Germline trimming cut 6 bases from V and 4 bases from J; bases unmatched to any gene: 3. This CDR3 contains 15 residues. Looked up from germline, CDR1 is MNHEY and CDR2 is SMNVEV (reference sequence).

The chain links TRBV9 to TRBJ1-1, with TRBD1 identical over 11 bases. This CDR3 has 15 amino acids. Germline CDR1 reads SGDLS; CDR2 reads YYNGEE. V gave up 0 bases and J gave up 6 bases; unmatched junction bases: 4. The CDR3 DNA follows: TGTGCCAGCAGCGTAGGGTGGACAGGGGGCTCTGAAGCTTTCTTT. Its protein product is CASSVGWTGGSEAFF.